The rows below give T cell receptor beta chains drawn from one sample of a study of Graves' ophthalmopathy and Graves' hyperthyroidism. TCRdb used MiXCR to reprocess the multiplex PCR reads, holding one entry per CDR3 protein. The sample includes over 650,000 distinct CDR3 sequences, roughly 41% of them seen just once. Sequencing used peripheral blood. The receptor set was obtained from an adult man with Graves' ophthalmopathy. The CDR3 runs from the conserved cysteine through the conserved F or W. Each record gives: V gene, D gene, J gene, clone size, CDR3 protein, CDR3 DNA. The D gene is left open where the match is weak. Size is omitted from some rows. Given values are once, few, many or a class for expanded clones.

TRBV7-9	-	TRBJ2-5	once	CASSGRPDTGGQETQYF	TGTGCCAGCAGCGGGAGACCGGACACCGGGGGACAAGAGACCCAGTACTTC
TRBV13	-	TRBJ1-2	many	CASSQNPGYTF	TGTGCCAGCAGCCAGAATCCCGGCTACACCTTC
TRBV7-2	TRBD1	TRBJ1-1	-	CASSPGQQGGTEAFF	TGTGCCAGCTCACCGGGACAGCAAGGAGGCACTGAAGCTTTCTTT
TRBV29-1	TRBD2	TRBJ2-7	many	CSVQTGLASEQYF	TGCAGCGTTCAAACTGGACTAGCGAGTGAGCAGTACTTC
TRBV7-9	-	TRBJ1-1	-	CASSPLLGPRGDTEAFF	TGTGCCAGCTCACCACTCCTCGGACCCCGGGGCGACACTGAAGCTTTCTTT
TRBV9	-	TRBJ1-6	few	CASSVPASSYNSPLHF	TGTGCCAGCAGTGTCCCAGCTAGCTCCTATAATTCACCCCTCCACTTT
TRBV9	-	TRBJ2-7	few	CASSPASGAYEQYF	TGTGCCAGCAGCCCCGCTTCGGGAGCCTACGAGCAGTACTTC
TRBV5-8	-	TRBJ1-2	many	CASSLDSENYGYTF	TGTGCCAGCAGCTTGGACAGCGAAAACTATGGCTACACCTTC
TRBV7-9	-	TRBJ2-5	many	CASSSQGRETQYF	TGTGCCAGCAGCTCTCAGGGTAGGGAGACCCAGTACTTC
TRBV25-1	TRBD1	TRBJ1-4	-	CASSASGTGGADEKLFF	TGTGCCAGCAGTGCCTCCGGGACAGGGGGCGCGGATGAAAAACTGTTTTTT
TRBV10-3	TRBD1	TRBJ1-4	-	CAISADREDEKLFF	TGTGCCATCAGTGCCGACAGGGAAGATGAAAAACTGTTTTTT
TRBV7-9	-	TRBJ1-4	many	CASSSDRATSEKLFF	TGTGCCAGCAGCTCCGATAGGGCTACGAGTGAAAAACTGTTTTTT
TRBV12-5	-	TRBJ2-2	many	CASRPLALTGELFF	TGTGCTAGTCGGCCCCTCGCCCTCACCGGGGAGCTGTTTTTT
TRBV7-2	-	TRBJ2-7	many	CASTGVSSGYEQYF	TGTGCCAGCACAGGAGTCAGTAGCGGCTACGAGCAGTACTTC
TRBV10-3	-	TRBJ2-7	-	CAIRKGGSNEQYF	TGTGCCATACGAAAGGGGGGGTCAAACGAGCAGTACTTC
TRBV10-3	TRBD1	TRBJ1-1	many	CASSYSRDRKAFF	TGTGCCAGCAGTTACTCGAGGGACAGGAAAGCTTTCTTT
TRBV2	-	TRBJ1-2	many	CASSDISSSNYGYTF	TGTGCCAGCAGTGATATCAGCTCCTCTAACTATGGCTACACCTTC
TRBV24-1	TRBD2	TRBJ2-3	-	CATSDGTSGGTDTQYF	TGTGCCACCAGTGATGGTACTAGCGGAGGCACAGATACGCAGTATTTT
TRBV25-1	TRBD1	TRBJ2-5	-	CASSGPPGQGWETQYF	TGTGCCAGCAGTGGGCCTCCGGGACAGGGGTGGGAGACCCAGTACTTC
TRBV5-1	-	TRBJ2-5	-	CASSLGGRIQETQYF	TGCGCCAGCAGCTTGGGGGGTAGGATCCAAGAGACCCAGTACTTC
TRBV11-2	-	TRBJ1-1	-	CASSLFRLDVNTEAFF	TGTGCCAGCAGCTTATTCCGGCTGGATGTTAACACTGAAGCTTTCTTT
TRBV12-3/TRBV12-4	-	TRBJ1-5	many	CASSRRVPGPQHF	TGTGCCAGCAGTCGGAGGGTCCCAGGGCCCCAGCATTTT
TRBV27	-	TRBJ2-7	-	CATRGADEQYF	TGTGCCACCAGAGGGGCCGACGAGCAGTACTTC
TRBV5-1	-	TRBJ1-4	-	CASSLEGSEKLFF	TGCGCCAGCAGCTTGGAGGGTTCTGAAAAACTGTTTTTT
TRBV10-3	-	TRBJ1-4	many	CAIRGTLDEKLFF	TGTGCCATCCGGGGCACTCTAGATGAAAAACTGTTTTTT
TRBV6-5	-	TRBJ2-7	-	CASRSRWEGEAYEQYF	TGTGCCAGCAGGTCCCGGTGGGAGGGGGAAGCCTACGAGCAGTACTTC
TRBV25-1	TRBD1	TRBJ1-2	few	CASNPGQGRNGYTF	TGTGCCAGCAACCCGGGACAGGGTCGTAATGGCTACACCTTC
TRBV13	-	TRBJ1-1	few	CASSLGLSDKVSAFF	TGTGCCAGCAGCTTAGGCCTCTCGGATAAGGTTTCGGCTTTCTTT
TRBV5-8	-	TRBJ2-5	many	CASSSGGRQETQYF	TGTGCCAGCAGCTCGGGCGGACGACAAGAGACCCAGTACTTC
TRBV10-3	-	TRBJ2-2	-	CASSLNRAPNTGELFF	TGTGCCAGCAGTTTAAACAGGGCTCCCAACACCGGGGAGCTGTTTTTT
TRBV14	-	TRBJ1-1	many	CASTRSGGNTEAFF	TGTGCCAGCACCCGTAGTGGTGGGAACACTGAAGCTTTCTTT
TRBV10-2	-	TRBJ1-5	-	CASSESIRGSNQPQHF	TGCGCCAGCAGTGAGTCGATCCGGGGTAGCAATCAGCCCCAGCATTTT
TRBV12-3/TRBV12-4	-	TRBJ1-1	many	CASSTHTGAVRSFF	TGTGCCAGCAGTACCCACACAGGTGCCGTGAGGTCTTTCTTT
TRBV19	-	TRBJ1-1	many	CASSIAQGYTEAFF	TGTGCCAGTAGTATAGCCCAGGGCTACACTGAAGCTTTCTTT
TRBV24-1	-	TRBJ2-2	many	CATQGPNTGELFF	TGTGCCACCCAGGGACCGAACACCGGGGAGCTGTTTTTT
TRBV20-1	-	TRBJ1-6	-	CSATPGPADNSPLHF	TGCAGTGCTACTCCGGGCCCCGCGGATAATTCACCCCTCCACTTT
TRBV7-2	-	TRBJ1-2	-	CASSLDRTAVSYGYTF	TGTGCCAGCAGCCTGGACAGAACGGCCGTGAGCTATGGCTACACCTTC
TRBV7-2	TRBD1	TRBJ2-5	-	CASSLFTGTGEQPQYF	TGTGCCAGCAGCTTATTCACCGGGACAGGGGAGCAGCCCCAGTACTTC
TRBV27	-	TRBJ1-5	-	CASSSPGLGQPQHF	TGTGCCAGCAGTTCGCCGGGGTTGGGTCAGCCCCAGCATTTT
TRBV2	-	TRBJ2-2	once	CARVGGNTGELFF	TGTGCCAGGGTCGGCGGGAACACCGGGGAGCTGTTTTTT
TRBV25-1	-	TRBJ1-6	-	CASRGRGSPLHF	TGTGCCAGCAGGGGCAGGGGTTCACCCCTCCACTTT
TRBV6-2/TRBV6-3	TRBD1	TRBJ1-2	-	CASRGQGSGYTF	TGTGCCAGCAGGGGACAGGGTAGTGGCTACACCTTC
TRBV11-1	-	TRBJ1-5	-	CASRPESIGGQPQHF	TGTGCCAGCAGGCCGGAGTCGATTGGGGGTCAGCCCCAGCATTTT